This record covers a single TCR beta chain. Clones were sequenced by immunoSEQ multiplex PCR, and TCRdb holds only the in-frame ones, with some missing. Of some 2.3 million clones listed, approximately 93% are singletons. This specimen comes from a study of shared clonotypes between healthy human individuals. This receptor was identified in a man aged 18 to 29 in good health. Some clones in this sample may be carry-over from other donors' samples. Material for sequencing was naive CD4+ T cells from PBMCs. Subset described: CD45RA+ positively selected.

The CDR3 DNA is TGTGCCAGCAGTTTACAGGTGGATACTGAAGCTTTCTTT. It specifies CASSLQVDTEAFF. The chain joins TRBV28 to TRBJ1-1; D remains unclear. The V gene lost 2 bases and the J gene lost 5 bases, with 9 bases spanning the gap. Germline CDR1 is MDHEN and CDR2 is SYDVKM. The CDR3 totals 13 residues.